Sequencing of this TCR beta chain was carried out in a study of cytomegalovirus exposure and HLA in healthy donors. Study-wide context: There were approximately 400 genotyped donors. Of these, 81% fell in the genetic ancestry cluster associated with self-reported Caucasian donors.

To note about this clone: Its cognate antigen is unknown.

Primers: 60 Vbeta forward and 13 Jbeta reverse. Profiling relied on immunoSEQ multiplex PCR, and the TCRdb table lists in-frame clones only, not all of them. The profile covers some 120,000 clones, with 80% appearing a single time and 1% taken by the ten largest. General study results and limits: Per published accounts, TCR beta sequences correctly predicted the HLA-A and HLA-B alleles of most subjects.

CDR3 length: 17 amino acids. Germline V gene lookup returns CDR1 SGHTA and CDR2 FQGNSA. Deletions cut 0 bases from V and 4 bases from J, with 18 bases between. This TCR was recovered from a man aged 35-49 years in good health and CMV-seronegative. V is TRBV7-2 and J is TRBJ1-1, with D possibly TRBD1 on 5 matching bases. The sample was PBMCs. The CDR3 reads CASSLALWGGDFTEAFF. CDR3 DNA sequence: TGTGCCAGCAGCTTAGCGCTATGGGGCGGGGATTTCACTGAAGCTTTCTTT.